The clone carrying this T cell receptor (beta chain) appeared a few times. Its antigen remains unidentified. This entry belongs to a study of T cell repertoires in cytomegalovirus infection. Study in general: In public TCR beta signatures, there were indications of both CMV infection and matching HLA type. Study outcomes and limitations: What dominated the ex vivo response were HLA-C-restricted CMV-specific TCR beta clonotypes.

MiXCR, run by TCRdb on the reads, gives a single entry per CDR3 protein. The table shows 150,000 to 200,000 distinct CDR3 sequences, with approximately 14% occurring only once. The CDR3 has 15 amino acids. The V and J ends lost 5 bases and 0 bases, in that order; junction bases with no gene match: 6. The germline V gene has CDR1 SEHNR and CDR2 FQNEAQ (reference sequence). This chain links TRBV7-9 with TRBJ1-1; 7 bases line up with TRBD1. This clonotype originated in a human donor in good health (CMV status not recorded). Some clones in this sample may be carry-over from other donors' samples. The source material was PBMCs. CDR3: CASSLHTGVNTEAFF. CDR3 DNA sequence: TGTGCCAGCAGCCTCCACACAGGGGTGAACACTGAAGCTTTCTTT.